The 26 T cell receptor beta chains below all came from one sample that was sequenced in a study of T-cell reconstitution after alpha-beta-depleted transplantation in children. Unique molecular identifiers were built into the TCRbeta library. TCRdb re-called the PCR reads through MiXCR, storing one row per CDR3 protein. The table lists about 980,000 distinct CDR3 sequences, about 29% of them singletons. Here the sequenced sample was PBMCs, mostly from graft donor cells, taken 360 days after TCRalphabeta/CD19-depleted stem cell transplant. The receptors derive from a boy in the first two years of life who had a stem cell transplant for SCID, so the T cells may come from the graft donor.

The chain combines TRBV28 with TRBJ2-7; D is uncertain. Trimming shortened V by 6 bases and J by 4 bases, and 10 bases separated the two germline ends. The CDR3 consists of 12 residues. Germline lookup yields CDR1 MDHEN and CDR2 SYDVKM. CDR3 sequence: CASRSSGYEQYF. The CDR3 DNA reads TGTGCCAGCAGGTCATCCGGGTACGAGCAGTACTTC.

This clonotype was seen only a few times. The chain couples TRBV7-9 to TRBJ1-4; D is perhaps TRBD1 (5 bases). The CDR3 is 14 residues long. V was cut by 3 bases and J by 8 bases, with 13 bases left in between. CDR1 SEHNR and CDR2 FQNEAQ come from the germline V gene (reference sequence). In DNA form, the CDR3 reads TGTGCCAGCAGCTTCGGTCAGGGAGGCGAAAAACTGTTTTTT. This encodes CASSFGQGGEKLFF.

This chain connects TRBV5-1 to TRBJ1-1; D unclear. The CDR3 extends over 15 amino acids. V lost 0 bases to trimming and J lost 3 bases, with 12 bases between them. CDR1 is SGHRS and CDR2 is YFSETQ in the germline V gene. The CDR3 is CASSLDGQRHTEAFF. In nucleotides, the CDR3 is TGCGCCAGCAGCTTGGATGGTCAACGGCACACTGAAGCTTTCTTT.

The chain joins TRBV15 to TRBJ2-6; D is unclear. The CDR3 has 14 residues. The V end lost 7 bases, the J end lost 0 bases, and 7 bases lay between the germline ends. Germline V gene data show CDR1 as LNHNV and CDR2 as YYDKDF (reference sequence). The CDR3: CATKLVSGANVLTF. CDR3 bases: TGTGCCACCAAGTTAGTCTCTGGGGCCAACGTCCTGACTTTC.

This clonotype showed up just a few times. The CDR3 here is CASSLAGTGAEKLFF. CDR3 nucleotide sequence: TGTGCCAGCAGTTTAGCCGGGACAGGGGCAGAAAAACTGTTTTTT. The chain links TRBV12-3 or TRBV12-4 to TRBJ1-4; 10 nucleotides align to TRBD1. The CDR3 extends over 15 amino acids. V shed 0 bases and J 8 bases; nucleotides not matched to a gene: 3.

This clonotype has just a few counts. The chain combines TRBV6-1 with TRBJ2-6; D perhaps matches TRBD1 (5 bases). The germline gives CDR1 MNHNS, CDR2 SASEGT. The CDR3 consists of 15 residues. Trimming removed 8 bases from V and 1 base from J, with 12 bases in between. The CDR3 DNA is TGTGCCAGCGCCTCAGGGATTTCTGGGGCCAACGTCCTGACTTTC. It specifies CASASGISGANVLTF.

In this sample, this clonotype turned up many times. This chain joins TRBV20-1 and TRBJ2-6; D call uncertain. The CDR3 loop spans 14 amino acids. V lost 3 bases and J 0 bases, leaving 6 bases between the germline ends. CDR1 is DFQATT and CDR2 is SNEGSKA in the germline V gene (reference sequence). The CDR3 sequence: CSASRFSGANVLTF. CDR3 sequence (DNA): TGCAGTGCTAGCAGGTTCTCTGGGGCCAACGTCCTGACTTTC.

This clonotype showed up just a few times. The chain has TRBV5-1 and TRBJ2-7; D is uncertain. The CDR3 sequence is 14 residues long. Germline CDR1 and CDR2: SGHRS and YFSETQ. With 4 bases removed from V and 0 bases from J, the gap between germline ends came to 11 bases. The CDR3 sequence is CASSEKGVSYEQYF. The DNA of the CDR3 is TGCGCCAGCAGCGAAAAAGGTGTCTCCTACGAGCAGTACTTC.

Concerning this clonotype itself: This CDR3 is missing its conserved last phenylalanine or tryptophan, likely due to a read error. The chain uses TRBV6-5 and TRBJ1-2; D call uncertain. CDR3 length equals 14 residues. Germline CDR1 reads MNHEY; CDR2 reads SVGAGI. The V end was cut by 2 bases, the J end by 0 bases, with 7 bases between. CDR3 region: CASSYTRSNYGYTC. CDR3 DNA: TGTGCCAGCAGTTACACCCGTTCTAACTATGGCTACACCTGC.

This clonotype was observed once. The V call is TRBV5-4, the J call TRBJ1-2; D is undetermined. From germline, CDR1 is SGHNT and CDR2 YYREEE (reference sequence). Between the trimmed V and J ends, which lost 5 bases and 3 bases, there was a span of 11 bases. The CDR3 is made up of 13 amino acids. CDR3 nucleotide sequence: TGTGCCAGCAGTGGCGCAAGGGACTATGGCTACACCTTC. Translating it yields CASSGARDYGYTF.

The chain employs TRBV30 and TRBJ1-6, with D possibly matching TRBD1 (6 bases). Trimming removed 1 base at V and 6 bases at J, with 13 bases between. The CDR3 runs to 15 residues. CDR1 GTSNPN and CDR2 SVGIG come from the germline V gene (reference sequence). In DNA, the CDR3 is TGTGCCTGGAGTGGGATGGGGGGGCTTAATTCACCCCTCCACTTT. Encoded protein: CAWSGMGGLNSPLHF.

The chain carries TRBV4-3 and TRBJ2-3; 9 nucleotides agree with TRBD2. Germline-derived CDR1 and CDR2 are LGHNA and YSLEER. The CDR3 covers 13 residues. V shed 4 bases, J shed 8 bases, and the junction held 4 bases outside the gene matches. This CDR3 reads CASSRELAGTQYF. Written as DNA, the CDR3 is TGCGCCAGCAGCCGGGAACTAGCGGGTACGCAGTATTTT.

The chain joins TRBV4-1 to TRBJ2-1; 12 positions match TRBD1. This CDR3 spans 16 amino acids. Germline V gene sequence: CDR1 MGHRA, CDR2 YSYEKL. Germline trimming cut 4 bases from V and 7 bases from J; bases unmatched to any gene: 8. CDR3 sequence reads: CASSPTGQGAKNEQFF. The CDR3 bases are TGCGCCAGCAGCCCCACGGGACAGGGGGCTAAAAATGAGCAGTTCTTC.

This clonotype was counted between two and nine times. The chain joins TRBV29-1 to TRBJ2-1; D gene unclear. V lost 5 bases and J lost 8, with 10 bases in between. Germline V gene lookup returns CDR1 SQVTM and CDR2 ANQGSEA. The CDR3 is made up of 11 amino acids. CDR3 residues: CSVLNFDEQFF. The CDR3 DNA sequence: TGCAGCGTTTTAAATTTCGATGAGCAGTTCTTC.

The V call is TRBV2, the J call TRBJ2-1; the D gene could be TRBD1 or TRBD2 (5 bases each). Germline V gives CDR1 SNHLY, CDR2 FYNNEI. CDR3 size: 13 residues. The V and J ends lost 4 bases and 10 bases respectively, with 14 bases between them. The CDR3 reads CASSVLGTREQFF. In DNA form, the CDR3 reads TGTGCCAGCAGTGTTCTGGGGACGAGGGAGCAGTTCTTC.

This clonotype was recorded a few times. The J gene is TRBJ2-1, the V gene TRBV20-1; 8 bases fit TRBD2. The CDR3 totals 13 residues. CDR1 DFQATT and CDR2 SNEGSKA come from the germline V gene (reference sequence). V lost 3 bases to trimming and J lost 9 bases; unmatched junction nucleotides: 7. CDR3 DNA: TGCAGTGCTAGGCTAGCGGGTCCGGGTGAGCAGTTCTTC. Amino acid sequence: CSARLAGPGEQFF.

This chain uses TRBV2 with TRBJ2-3; tentative D call: TRBD2 (5 bases). The CDR3 contains 13 residues. Trimming shortened V by 7 bases and J by 0 bases, and 8 bases separated the two germline ends. The germline gives CDR1 SNHLY, CDR2 FYNNEI. CDR3 nucleotide sequence: TGTGCCAGCAATACGGGGAGCACAGATACGCAGTATTTT. Amino acids: CASNTGSTDTQYF.

This clonotype turned up a few times. This chain links TRBV11-2 with TRBJ2-7; perhaps TRBD2 as D (7 bases). The CDR3 totals 14 residues. Germline CDR1 is SGHAT and CDR2 is FQNNGV. The V gene lost 0 bases and the J gene lost 7 bases, with 13 bases spanning the gap. CDR3 DNA sequence: TGTGCCAGCAGCTTAGATAGGGGGGGAAGGGAGCAGTACTTC. Translated: CASSLDRGGREQYF.

This rearrangement joins TRBV2 to TRBJ2-3, with D uncertain. Per germline, CDR1 SNHLY and CDR2 FYNNEI. The ends were cut back, 7 bases at V and 3 bases at J, with 14 bases in the middle. The CDR3 contains 14 residues. The CDR3 protein is CASIGPLGTDTQYF. DNA for the CDR3: TGTGCCAGCATAGGGCCTCTAGGAACAGATACGCAGTATTTT.

The table lists this clonotype with a few counts. The chain links TRBV4-1 to TRBJ2-7; a weak D match, TRBD1 (5 bases). Germline V CDR1 and CDR2: MGHRA, YSYEKL. Trimming pared 5 bases from V and 3 bases from J, leaving 14 bases between. The length of the CDR3 is 14 residues. The CDR3 DNA follows: TGCGCCAGCAGCTCCAGGGCTATTCTCTACGAGCAGTACTTC. Residues: CASSSRAILYEQYF.

The chain is built from TRBV11-2 and TRBJ2-7, with 7 bases identical to TRBD2. V was pared by 0 bases and J by 6 bases, with 5 bases of the junction left unmatched. The CDR3 consists of 14 residues. Germline V CDR1 and CDR2: SGHAT, FQNNGV. The CDR3 here is CASSLDRTRREQYF. The CDR3 DNA sequence: TGTGCCAGCAGCTTAGATAGGACTAGACGCGAGCAGTACTTC.

This chain uses TRBV27 with TRBJ1-1, with D hard to call. Germline CDR1 reads MNHEY; CDR2 reads SMNVEV (reference sequence). Trimming removed 2 bases at V and 0 bases at J, with 10 bases between. The CDR3 sequence is 15 residues long. The CDR3 DNA follows: TGTGCCAGCAGTTTAAGGTACAGCCTGAACACTGAAGCTTTCTTT. Protein: CASSLRYSLNTEAFF.

The J gene is TRBJ2-7, the V gene TRBV5-5; the D is unclear. The CDR3 contains 13 residues. Germline CDR1 SGHKS, CDR2 YYEKEE (reference sequence). V was cut by 4 bases and J by 5 bases, with 13 bases left in between. The CDR3 sequence is CASSRTYVDEQYF. The CDR3 coding sequence is TGTGCCAGCAGCAGAACTTATGTGGACGAGCAGTACTTC.

V usage is TRBV12-3 or TRBV12-4 and J usage is TRBJ2-7; D gene uncertain. V lost 5 bases to trimming and J lost 0 bases, with 14 bases between them. CDR3 length equals 15 residues. The CDR3: CASSLQLLPSYEQYF. In DNA form, the CDR3 reads TGTGCCAGCAGTCTACAGCTCCTGCCCTCCTACGAGCAGTACTTC.

The rearrangement joins TRBV20-1 to TRBJ1-2, with TRBD1 as a possible D gene (6 bases). V lost 3 bases and J lost 4, with 18 bases in between. The CDR3 runs 15 residues. The V gene's germline CDR1 is DFQATT and CDR2 SNEGSKA (reference sequence). The CDR3 region is CSARGADITGYGYTF. CDR3 nucleotide sequence: TGCAGTGCTAGGGGGGCGGACATCACCGGCTATGGCTACACCTTC.

This clonotype was seen a handful of times. This chain connects TRBV6-1 to TRBJ1-1, with D unclear. Germline values: CDR1 MNHNS, CDR2 SASEGT. The CDR3 covers 16 residues. Trimming pared 7 bases from V and 1 base from J, leaving 19 bases between. The CDR3 DNA is TGTGCCAGCAAGGTTAACGAGGGCTTGGGGAACACTGAAGCTTTCTTT. Translated: CASKVNEGLGNTEAFF.